This T cell receptor (beta chain) appears in the sequencing data of a study of T cells after posttransplantation cyclophosphamide. Findings and caveats of the study: Recipient CMV seropositivity and CMV reactivation strongly tracked TRB clonality. Later post-transplant blood repertoires were often dominated by donor CD8+ memory clones. TRB overlap between skin or GI tissue T cells and blood was limited.

Measured with immunoSEQ multiplex PCR; TCRdb has only the in-frame clones, and not every one. The sample was found to contain more than 7,000 clones, and every one recurs. Busulfan-fludarabine conditioning, marrow transplant, and cyclophosphamide on days +3 and +4 were administered. The CDR3 consists of 13 residues. Germline CDR1 reads MNHNY; CDR2 reads SVGAGI (reference sequence). The V end was cut by 4 bases, the J end by 5 bases, with 11 bases between. This clone was detected ten times or more. Its antigen is not known. Here the sequenced sample was PBMCs, taken around 350 days after allogeneic stem cell transplant with posttransplant cyclophosphamide. This receptor was obtained from a male patient aged 45 to 59 who received an allogeneic stem cell transplant from a related donor and was CMV-positive. These T cells may partly come from the graft donor. The chain uses TRBV6-6 and TRBJ2-5; possible D gene TRBD1, 5 bases. In nucleotides, the CDR3 is TGTGCCAGCAGTTTAGGGGCCGATGAGACCCAGTACTTC. Encoded protein: CASSLGADETQYF.